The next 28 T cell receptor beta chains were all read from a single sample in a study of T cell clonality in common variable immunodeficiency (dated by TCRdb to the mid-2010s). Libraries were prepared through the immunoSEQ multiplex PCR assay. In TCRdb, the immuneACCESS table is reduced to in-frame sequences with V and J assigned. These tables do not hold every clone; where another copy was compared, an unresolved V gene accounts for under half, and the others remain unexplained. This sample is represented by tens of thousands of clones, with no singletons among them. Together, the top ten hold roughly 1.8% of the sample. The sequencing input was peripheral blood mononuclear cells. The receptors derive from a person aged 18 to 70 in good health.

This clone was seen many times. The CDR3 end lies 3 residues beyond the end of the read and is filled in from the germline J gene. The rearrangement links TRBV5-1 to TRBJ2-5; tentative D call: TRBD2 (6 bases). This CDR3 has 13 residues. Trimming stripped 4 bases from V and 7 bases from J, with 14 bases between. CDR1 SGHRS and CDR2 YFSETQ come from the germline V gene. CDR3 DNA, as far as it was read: TGCGCCAGCAGCCCTAATCAGGGAGGGACC. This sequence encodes CASSPNQGGT. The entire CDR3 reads CASSPNQGGTQYF.

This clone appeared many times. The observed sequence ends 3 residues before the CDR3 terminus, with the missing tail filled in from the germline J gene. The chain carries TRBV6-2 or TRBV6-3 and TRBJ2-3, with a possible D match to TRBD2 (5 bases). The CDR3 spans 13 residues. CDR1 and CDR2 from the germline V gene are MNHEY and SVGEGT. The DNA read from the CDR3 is TGTGCCAGCAGCCGCACTAGGCAAGAGACG. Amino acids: CASSRTRQET. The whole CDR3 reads CASSRTRQETQYF.

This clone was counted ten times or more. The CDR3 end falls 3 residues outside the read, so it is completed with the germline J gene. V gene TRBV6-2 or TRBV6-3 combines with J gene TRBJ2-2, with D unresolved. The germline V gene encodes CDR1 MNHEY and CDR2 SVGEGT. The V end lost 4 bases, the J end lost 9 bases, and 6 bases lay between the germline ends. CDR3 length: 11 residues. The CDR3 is CASSSRWELFF. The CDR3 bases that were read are TGTGCCAGCAGTTCGCGATGGGAG.

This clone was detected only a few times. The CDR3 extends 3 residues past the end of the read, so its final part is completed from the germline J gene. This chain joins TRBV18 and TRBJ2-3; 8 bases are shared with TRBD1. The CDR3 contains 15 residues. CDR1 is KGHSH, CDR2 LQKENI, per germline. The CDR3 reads CASSPIGTGFETQYF. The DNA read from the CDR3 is TGTGCCAGCTCACCTATAGGGACAGGTTTTGAGACG.

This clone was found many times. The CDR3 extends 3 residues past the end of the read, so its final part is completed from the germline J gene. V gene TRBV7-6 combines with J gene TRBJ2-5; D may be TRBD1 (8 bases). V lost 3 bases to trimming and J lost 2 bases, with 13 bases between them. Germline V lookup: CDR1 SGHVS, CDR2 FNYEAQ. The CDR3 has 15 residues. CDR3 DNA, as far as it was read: TGTGCCAGCAGCTTCCACAGGGGGGGACAAGAGACC. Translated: CASSFHRGGQET. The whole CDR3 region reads CASSFHRGGQETQYF.

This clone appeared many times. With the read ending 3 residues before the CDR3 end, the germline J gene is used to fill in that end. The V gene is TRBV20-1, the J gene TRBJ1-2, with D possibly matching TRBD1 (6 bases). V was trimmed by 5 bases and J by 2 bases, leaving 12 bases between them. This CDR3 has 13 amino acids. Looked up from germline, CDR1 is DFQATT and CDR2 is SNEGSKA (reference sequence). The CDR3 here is CSASPQGNYGYTF. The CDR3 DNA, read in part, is TGCAGTGCTTCCCCCCAGGGGAACTATGGC.

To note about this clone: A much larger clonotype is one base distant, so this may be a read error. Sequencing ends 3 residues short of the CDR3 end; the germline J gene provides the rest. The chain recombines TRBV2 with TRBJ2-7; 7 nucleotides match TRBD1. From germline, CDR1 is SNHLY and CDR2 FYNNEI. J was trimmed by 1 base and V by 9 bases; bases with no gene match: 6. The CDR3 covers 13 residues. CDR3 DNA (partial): TGTGCCAGTGCAGAGACAGGGTCCTACGAG. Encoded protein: CASAETGSYE. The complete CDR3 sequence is CASAETGSYEQYF. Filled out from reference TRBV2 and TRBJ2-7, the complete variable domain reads EPEVTQTPSHQVTQMGQEVILRCVPISNHLYFYWYRQILGQKVEFLVSFYNNEISEKSEIFDDQFSVERPDGSNFTLKIRSTKLEDSAMYFCASAETGSYEQYFGPGTRLTVT.

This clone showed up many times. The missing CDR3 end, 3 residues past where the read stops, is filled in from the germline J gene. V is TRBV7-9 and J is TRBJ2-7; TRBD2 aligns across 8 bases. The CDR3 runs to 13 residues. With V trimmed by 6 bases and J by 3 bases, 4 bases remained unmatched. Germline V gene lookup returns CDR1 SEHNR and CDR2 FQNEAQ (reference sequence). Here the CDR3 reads CASSLSGIYEQYF. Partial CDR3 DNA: TGTGCCAGCAGTCTTAGCGGGATCTACGAG.

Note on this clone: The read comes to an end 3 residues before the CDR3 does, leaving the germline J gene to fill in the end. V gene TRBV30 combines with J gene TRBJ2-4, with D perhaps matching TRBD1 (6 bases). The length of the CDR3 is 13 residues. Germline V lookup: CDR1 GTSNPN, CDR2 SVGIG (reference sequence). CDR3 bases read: TGTGCCTGGAGACTGACAGGCAACTATGGT. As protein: CAWRLTGNYG. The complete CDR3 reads CAWRLTGNYGQYF.

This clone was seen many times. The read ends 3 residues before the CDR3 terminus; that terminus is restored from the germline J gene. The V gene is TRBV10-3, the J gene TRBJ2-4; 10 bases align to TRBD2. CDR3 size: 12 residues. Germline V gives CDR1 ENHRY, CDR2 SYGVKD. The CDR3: CAISRTSGTQYF. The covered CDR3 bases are TGTGCCATCAGTCGGACTAGCGGTACT.

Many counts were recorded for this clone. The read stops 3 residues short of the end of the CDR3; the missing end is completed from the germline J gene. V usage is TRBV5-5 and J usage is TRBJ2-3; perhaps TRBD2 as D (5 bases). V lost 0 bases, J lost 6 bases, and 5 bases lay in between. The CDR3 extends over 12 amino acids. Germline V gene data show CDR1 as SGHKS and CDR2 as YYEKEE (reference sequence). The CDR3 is CASSLERDTQYF. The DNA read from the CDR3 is TGTGCCAGCAGCTTGGAGCGGGATACG.

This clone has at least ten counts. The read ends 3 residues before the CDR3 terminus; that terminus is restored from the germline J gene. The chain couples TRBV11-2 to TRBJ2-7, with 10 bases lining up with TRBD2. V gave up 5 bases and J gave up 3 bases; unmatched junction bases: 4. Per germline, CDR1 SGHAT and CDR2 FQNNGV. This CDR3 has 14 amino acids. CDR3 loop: CASSNLAGGYEQYF. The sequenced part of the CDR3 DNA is TGTGCCAGCAGCAACTTAGCGGGAGGCTACGAG.

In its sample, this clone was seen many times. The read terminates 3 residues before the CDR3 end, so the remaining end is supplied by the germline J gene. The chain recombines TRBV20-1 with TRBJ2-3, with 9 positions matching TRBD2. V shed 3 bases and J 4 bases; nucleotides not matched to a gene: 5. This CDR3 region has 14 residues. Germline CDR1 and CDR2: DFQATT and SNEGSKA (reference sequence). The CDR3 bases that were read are TGCAGTGCTAGGCCTAGCGGGACCTCAGATACG. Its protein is CSARPSGTSDT. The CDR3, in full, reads CSARPSGTSDTQYF.

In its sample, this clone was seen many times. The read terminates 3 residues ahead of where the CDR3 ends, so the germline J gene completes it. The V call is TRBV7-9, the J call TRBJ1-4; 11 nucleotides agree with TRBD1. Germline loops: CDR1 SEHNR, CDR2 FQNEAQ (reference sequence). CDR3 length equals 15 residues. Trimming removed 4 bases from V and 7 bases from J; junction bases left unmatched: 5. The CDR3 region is CASSYGQGASEKLFF. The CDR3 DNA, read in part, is TGTGCCAGCAGCTATGGACAGGGGGCTAGTGAAAAA.

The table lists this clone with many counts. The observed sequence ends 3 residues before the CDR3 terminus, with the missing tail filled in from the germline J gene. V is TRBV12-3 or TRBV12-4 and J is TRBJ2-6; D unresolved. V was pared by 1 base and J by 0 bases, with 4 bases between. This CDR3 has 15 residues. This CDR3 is CASSLVVSGANVLTF. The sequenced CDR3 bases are TGTGCCAGCAGTTTAGTAGTCTCTGGGGCCAACGTC.

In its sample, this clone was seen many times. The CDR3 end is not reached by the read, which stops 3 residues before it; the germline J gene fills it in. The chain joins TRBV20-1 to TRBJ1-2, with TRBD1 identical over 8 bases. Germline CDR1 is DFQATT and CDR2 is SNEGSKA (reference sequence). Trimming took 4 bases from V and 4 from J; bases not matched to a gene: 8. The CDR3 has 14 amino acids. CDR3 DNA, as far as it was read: TGCAGTGCTATCCCGACAGGGGAACTCTATGGC. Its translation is CSAIPTGELYG. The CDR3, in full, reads CSAIPTGELYGYTF.

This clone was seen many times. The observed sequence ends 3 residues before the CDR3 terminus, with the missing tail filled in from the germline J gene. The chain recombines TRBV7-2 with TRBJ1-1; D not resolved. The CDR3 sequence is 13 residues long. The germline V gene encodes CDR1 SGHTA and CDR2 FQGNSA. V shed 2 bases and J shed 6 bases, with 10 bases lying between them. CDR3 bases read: TGTGCCAGCAGCTTAATAGCTGGAGCTGAA. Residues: CASSLIAGAE. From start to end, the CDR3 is CASSLIAGAEAFF.

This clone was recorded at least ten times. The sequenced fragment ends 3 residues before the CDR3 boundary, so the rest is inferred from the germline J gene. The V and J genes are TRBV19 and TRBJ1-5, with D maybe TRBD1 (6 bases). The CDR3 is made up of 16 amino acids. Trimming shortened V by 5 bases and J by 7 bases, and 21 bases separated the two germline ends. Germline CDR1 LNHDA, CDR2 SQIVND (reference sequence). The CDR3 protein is CASSPNLGGRVQPQHF. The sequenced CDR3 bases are TGTGCCAGTAGTCCAAACCTTGGGGGCAGGGTCCAGCCC.

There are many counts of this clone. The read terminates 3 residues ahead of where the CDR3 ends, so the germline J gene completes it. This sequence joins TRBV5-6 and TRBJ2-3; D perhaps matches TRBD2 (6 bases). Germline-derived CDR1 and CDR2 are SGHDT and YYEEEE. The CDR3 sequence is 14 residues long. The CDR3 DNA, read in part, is TGTGCCAGCAGCTTGTTAGGAGGGTGGCAGCCG. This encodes CASSLLGGWQP. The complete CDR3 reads CASSLLGGWQPQYF.

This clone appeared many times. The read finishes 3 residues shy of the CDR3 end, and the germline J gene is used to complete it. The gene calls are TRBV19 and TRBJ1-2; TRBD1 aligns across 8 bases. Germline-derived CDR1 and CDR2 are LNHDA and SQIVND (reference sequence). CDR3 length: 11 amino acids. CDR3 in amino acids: CAIRDRKGYTF. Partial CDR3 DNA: TGTGCCATCCGGGACAGGAAAGGC.

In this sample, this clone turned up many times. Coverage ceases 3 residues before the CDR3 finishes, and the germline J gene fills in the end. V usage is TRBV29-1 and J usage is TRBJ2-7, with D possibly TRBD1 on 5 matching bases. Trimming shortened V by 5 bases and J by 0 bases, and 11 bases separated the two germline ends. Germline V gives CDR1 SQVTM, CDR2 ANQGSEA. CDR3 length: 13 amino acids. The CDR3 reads CSVLQVNSYEQYF. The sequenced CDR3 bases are TGCAGCGTTTTACAGGTAAACTCCTACGAG.

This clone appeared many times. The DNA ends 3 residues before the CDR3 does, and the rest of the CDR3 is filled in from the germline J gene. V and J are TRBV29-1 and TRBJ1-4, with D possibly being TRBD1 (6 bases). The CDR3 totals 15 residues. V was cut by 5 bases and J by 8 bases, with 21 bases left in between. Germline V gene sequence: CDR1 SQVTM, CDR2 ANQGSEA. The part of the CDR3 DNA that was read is TGCAGCGTTCAACAAGGGGGGGCCCAGGGCGAAAAA. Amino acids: CSVQQGGAQGEK. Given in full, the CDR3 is CSVQQGGAQGEKLFF.

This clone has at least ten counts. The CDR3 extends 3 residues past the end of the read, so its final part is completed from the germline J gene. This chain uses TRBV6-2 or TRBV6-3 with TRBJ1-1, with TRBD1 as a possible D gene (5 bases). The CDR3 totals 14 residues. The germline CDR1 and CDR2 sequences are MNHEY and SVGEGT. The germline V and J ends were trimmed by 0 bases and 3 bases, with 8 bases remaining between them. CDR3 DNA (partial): TGTGCCAGCAGTTACTCCGGGGGGTACACTGAA. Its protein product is CASSYSGGYTE. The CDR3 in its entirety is CASSYSGGYTEAFF.

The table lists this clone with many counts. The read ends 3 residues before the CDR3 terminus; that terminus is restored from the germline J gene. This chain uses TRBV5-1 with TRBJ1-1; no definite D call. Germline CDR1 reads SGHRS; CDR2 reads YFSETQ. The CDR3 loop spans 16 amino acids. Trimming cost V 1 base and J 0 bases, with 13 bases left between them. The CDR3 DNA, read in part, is TGCGCCAGCAGCTTGCGGGGTGGGAAAATGAACACTGAA. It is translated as CASSLRGGKMNTE. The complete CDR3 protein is CASSLRGGKMNTEAFF. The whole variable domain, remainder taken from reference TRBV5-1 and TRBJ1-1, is KAGVTQTPRYLIKTRGQQVTLSCSPISGHRSVSWYQQTPGQGLQFLFEYFSETQRNKGNFPGRFSGRQFSNSRSEMNVSTLELGDSALYLCASSLRGGKMNTEAFFGQGTRLTVV.

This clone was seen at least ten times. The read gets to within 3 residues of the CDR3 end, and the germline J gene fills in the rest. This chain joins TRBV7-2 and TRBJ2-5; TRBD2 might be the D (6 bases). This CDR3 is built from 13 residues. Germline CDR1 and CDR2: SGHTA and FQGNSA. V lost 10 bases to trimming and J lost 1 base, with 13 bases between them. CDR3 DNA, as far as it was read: TGTGCCACCTCGGGACTCCGCCAAGAGACC. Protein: CATSGLRQET. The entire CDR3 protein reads CATSGLRQETQYF.

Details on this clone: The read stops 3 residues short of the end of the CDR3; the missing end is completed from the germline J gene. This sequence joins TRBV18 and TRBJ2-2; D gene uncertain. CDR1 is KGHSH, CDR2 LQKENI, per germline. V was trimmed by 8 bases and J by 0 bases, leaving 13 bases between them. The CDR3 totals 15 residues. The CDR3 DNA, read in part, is TGTGCCAGCCCCCCACCTGGCTCGAACACCGGGGAG. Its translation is CASPPPGSNTGE. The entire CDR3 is CASPPPGSNTGELFF.

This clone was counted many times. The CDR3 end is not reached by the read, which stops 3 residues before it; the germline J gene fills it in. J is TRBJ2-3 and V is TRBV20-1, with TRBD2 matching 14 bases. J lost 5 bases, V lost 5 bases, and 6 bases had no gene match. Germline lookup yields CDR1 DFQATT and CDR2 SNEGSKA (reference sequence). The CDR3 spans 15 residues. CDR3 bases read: TGCAGTGCTCCCCGACTAGCGGGGGGGCTAGATACG. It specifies CSAPRLAGGLDT. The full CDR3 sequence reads CSAPRLAGGLDTQYF.

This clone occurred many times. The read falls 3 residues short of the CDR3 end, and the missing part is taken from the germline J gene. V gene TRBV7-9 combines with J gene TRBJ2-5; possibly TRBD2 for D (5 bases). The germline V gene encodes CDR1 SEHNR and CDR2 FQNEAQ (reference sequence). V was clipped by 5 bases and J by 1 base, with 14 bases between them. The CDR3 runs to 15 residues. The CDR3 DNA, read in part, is TGTGCCAGCAGCCGGGGTAGTACAACCCAAGAGACC. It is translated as CASSRGSTTQET. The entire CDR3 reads CASSRGSTTQETQYF. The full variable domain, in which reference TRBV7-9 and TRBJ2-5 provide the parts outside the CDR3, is DTGVSQNPRHKITKRGQNVTFRCDPISEHNRLYWYRQTLGQGPEFLTYFQNEAQLEKSRLLSDRFSAERPKGSFSTLEIQRTEQGDSAMYLCASSRGSTTQETQYFGPGTRLLVL.